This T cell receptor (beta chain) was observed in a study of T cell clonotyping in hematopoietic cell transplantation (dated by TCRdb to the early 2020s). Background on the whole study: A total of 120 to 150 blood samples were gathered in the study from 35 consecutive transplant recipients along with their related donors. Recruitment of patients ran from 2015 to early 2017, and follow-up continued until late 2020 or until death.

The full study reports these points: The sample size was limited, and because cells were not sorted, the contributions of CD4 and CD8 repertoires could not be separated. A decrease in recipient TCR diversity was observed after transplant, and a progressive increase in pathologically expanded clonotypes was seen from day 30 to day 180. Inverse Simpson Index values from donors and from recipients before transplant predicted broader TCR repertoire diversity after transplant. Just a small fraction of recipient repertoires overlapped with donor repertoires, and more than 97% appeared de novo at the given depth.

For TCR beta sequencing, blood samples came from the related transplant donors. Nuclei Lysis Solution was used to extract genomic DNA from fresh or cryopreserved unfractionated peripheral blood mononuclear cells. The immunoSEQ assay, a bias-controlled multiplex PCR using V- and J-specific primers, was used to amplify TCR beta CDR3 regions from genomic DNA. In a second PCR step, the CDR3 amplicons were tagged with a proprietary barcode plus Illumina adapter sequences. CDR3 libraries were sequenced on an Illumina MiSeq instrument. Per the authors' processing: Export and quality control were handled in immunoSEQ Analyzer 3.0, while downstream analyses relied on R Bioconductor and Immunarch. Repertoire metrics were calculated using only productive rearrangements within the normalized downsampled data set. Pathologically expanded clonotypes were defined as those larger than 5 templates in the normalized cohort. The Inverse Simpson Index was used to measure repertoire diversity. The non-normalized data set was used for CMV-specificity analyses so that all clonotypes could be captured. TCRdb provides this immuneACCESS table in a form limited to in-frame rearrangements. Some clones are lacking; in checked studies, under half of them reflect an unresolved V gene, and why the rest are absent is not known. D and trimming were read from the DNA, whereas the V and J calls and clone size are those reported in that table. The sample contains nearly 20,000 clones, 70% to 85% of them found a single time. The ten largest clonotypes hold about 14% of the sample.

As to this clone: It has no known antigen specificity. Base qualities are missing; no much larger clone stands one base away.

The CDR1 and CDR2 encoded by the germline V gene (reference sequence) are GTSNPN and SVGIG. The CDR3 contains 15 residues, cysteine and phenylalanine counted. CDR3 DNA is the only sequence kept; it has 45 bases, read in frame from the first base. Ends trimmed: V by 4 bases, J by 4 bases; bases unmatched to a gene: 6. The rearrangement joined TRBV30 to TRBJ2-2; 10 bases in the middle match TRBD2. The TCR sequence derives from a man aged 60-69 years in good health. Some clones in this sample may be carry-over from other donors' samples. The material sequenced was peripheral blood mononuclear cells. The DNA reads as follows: TGTGCCTGGACATCCGGGACTAGCGTCACCGGGGAGCTGTTTTTT. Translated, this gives CAWTSGTSVTGELFF.